This TCR beta chain was recovered during a study of blood T cells in healthy people across ages. General study findings and limits: When set beside aged donors, long-lived donors presented more naive CD4+ cells and higher diversity.

As concerns this clonotype: Its target is not known.

Alongside a J-beta primer mix, a sample-barcoded 5' primer served in a second PCR lasting about 7 to 12 cycles. TCRdb ran MiXCR on the 5' RACE reads and lists one entry per CDR3 protein. Of about 800,000 distinct CDR3 sequences listed, 20% to 25% are singletons. It was around 10 milliliters of peripheral blood that were drawn from each donor. CDR1 and CDR2 (germline): KGHDR, SFDVKD. This CDR3 has 19 amino acids. The V and J ends lost 5 bases and 10 bases, in that order; junction bases with no gene match: 16. The same sample was also used in a study of T cells of mothers and their children. That investigation notes: Donation involved three healthy Caucasian mothers and the six children that they had.

The sequenced material came from blood. The sequence derives from a boy between 10 and 17 years old in good health. This sequence joins TRBV24-1 and TRBJ2-1; the match to TRBD2 covers 16 bases. CDR3 sequence reads: CATSADGTSGRVSYGEQFF. For the CDR3, the DNA is TGTGCCACCAGTGCCGACGGGACTAGCGGGAGGGTTTCCTACGGGGAGCAGTTCTTC.